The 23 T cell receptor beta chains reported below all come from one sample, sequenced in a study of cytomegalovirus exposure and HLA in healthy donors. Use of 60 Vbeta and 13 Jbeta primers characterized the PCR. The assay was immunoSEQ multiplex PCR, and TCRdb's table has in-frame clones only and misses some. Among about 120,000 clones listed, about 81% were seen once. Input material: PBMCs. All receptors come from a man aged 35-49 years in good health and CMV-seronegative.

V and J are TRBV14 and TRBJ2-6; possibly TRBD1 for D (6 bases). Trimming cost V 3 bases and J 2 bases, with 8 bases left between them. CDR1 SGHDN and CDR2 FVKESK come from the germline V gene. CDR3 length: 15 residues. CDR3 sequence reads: CASSHPGAGANVLTF. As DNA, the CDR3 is TGTGCCAGCAGCCACCCAGGGGCTGGGGCCAACGTCCTGACTTTC. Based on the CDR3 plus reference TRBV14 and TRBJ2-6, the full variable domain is EAGVTQFPSHSVIEKGQTVTLRCDPISGHDNLYWYRRVMGKEIKFLLHFVKESKQDESGMPNNRFLAERTGGTYSTLKVQPAELEDSGVYFCASSHPGAGANVLTFGAGSRLTVL.

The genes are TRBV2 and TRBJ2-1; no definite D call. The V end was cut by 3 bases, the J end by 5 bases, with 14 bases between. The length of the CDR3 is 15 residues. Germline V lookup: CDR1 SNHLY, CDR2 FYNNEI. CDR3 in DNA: TGTGCCAGCAGTGATCAATGGAGACCCAACAATGAGCAGTTCTTC. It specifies CASSDQWRPNNEQFF. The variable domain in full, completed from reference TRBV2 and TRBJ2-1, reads EPEVTQTPSHQVTQMGQEVILRCVPISNHLYFYWYRQILGQKVEFLVSFYNNEISEKSEIFDDQFSVERPDGSNFTLKIRSTKLEDSAMYFCASSDQWRPNNEQFFGPGTRLTVL.

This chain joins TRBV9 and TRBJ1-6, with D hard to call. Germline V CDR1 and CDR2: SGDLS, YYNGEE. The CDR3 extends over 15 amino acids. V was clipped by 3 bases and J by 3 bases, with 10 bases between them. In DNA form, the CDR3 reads TGTGCCAGCAGCGCCGGAGAGATCTATAATTCACCCCTCCACTTT. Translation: CASSAGEIYNSPLHF.

The CDR3 protein is CASSLAGGELFF. CDR3 sequence (DNA): TGTGCCAGCAGCTTAGCCGGCGGGGAGCTGTTTTTT. The gene calls are TRBV7-3 and TRBJ2-2, with unresolved D. The germline CDR1 and CDR2 sequences are SGHTA and FQGTGA. CDR3 size: 12 residues. V was trimmed by 2 bases and J by 7 bases, leaving 5 bases between them.

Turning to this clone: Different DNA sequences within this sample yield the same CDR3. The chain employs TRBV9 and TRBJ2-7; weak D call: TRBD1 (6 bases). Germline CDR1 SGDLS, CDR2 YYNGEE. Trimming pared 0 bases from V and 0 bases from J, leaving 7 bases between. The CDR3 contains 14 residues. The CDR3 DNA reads TGTGCCAGCAGCGTAGTGGACAGCTCCTACGAGCAGTACTTC. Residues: CASSVVDSSYEQYF. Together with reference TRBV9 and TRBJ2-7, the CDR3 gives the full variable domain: DSGVTQTPKHLITATGQRVTLRCSPRSGDLSVYWYQQSLDQGLQFLIQYYNGEERAKGNILERFSAQQFPDLHSELNLSSLELGDSALYFCASSVVDSSYEQYFGPGTRLTVT.

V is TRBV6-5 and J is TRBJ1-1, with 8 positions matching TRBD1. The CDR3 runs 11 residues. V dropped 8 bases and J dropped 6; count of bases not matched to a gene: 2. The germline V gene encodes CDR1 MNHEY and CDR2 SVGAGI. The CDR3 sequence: CASGTGPEAFF. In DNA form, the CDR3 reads TGTGCCAGCGGGACAGGACCTGAAGCTTTCTTT.

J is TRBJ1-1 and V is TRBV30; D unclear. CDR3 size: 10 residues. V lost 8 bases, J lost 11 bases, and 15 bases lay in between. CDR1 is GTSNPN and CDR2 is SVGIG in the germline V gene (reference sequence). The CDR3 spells CAAAQVHAFF. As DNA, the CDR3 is TGTGCCGCCGCCCAGGTCCACGCTTTCTTT.

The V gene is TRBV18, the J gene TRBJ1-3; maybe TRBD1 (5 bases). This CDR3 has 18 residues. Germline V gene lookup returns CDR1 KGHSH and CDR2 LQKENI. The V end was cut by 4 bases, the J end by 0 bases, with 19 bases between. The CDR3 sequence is CASSRSLAGKPSGNTIYF. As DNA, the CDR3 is TGTGCCAGCTCACGTTCATTGGCAGGGAAGCCCTCTGGAAACACCATATATTTT.

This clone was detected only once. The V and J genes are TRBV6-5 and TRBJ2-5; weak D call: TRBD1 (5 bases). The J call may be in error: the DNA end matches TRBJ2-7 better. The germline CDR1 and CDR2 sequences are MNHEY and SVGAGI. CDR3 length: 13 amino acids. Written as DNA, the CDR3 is TGTGCCACCTCAAAGGGGCGAAACTACGAGCAGTACTTC. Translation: CATSKGRNYEQYF.

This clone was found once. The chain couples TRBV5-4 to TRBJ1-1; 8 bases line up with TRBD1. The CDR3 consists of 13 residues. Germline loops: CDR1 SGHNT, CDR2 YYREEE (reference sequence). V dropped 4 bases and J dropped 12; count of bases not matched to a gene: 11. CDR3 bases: TGTGCCAGCAGCCGGTTCACAGGGGGAGGAACTTTCTTT. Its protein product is CASSRFTGGGTFF.

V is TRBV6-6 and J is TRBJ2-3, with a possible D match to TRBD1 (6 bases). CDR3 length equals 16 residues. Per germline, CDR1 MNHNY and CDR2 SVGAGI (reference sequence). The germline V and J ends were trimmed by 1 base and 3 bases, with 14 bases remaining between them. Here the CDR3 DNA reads TGTGCCAGCAGTTACTGGGGTCCTACAGGGACAGATACGCAGTATTTT. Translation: CASSYWGPTGTDTQYF.

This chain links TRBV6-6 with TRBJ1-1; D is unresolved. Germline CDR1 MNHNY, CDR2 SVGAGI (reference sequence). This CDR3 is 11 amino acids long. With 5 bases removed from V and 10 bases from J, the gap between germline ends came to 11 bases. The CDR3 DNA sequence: TGTGCCAGCAGTGCACAGAGCCTAGCTTTCTTT. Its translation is CASSAQSLAFF.

CDR3 in DNA: TGTGCCAGCATCCGGGACAGGGGGCTTGGGGGCTACACCTTC. Protein: CASIRDRGLGGYTF. The gene calls are TRBV5-6 and TRBJ1-2, with TRBD1 matching over 12 bases. The CDR3 extends over 14 amino acids. The V gene's germline CDR1 is SGHDT and CDR2 YYEEEE. With V trimmed by 6 bases and J by 8 bases, 8 bases remained unmatched.

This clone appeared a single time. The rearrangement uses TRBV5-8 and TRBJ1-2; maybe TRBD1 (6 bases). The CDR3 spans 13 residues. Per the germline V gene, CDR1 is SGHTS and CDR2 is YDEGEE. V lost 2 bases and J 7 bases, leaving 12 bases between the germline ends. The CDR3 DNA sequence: TGTGCCAGCAGCTTCGGCAGGGGATCTGGCTACACCTTC. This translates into CASSFGRGSGYTF.

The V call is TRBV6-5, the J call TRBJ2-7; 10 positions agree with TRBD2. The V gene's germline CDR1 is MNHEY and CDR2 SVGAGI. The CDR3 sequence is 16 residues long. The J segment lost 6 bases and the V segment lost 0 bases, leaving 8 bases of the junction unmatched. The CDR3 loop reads CASSYSRLAGDSEQYF. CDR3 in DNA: TGTGCCAGCAGTTACTCGAGGCTAGCGGGAGATAGCGAGCAGTACTTC.

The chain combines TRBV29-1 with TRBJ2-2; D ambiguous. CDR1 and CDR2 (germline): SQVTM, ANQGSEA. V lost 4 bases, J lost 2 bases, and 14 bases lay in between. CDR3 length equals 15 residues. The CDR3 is CSVGGGALNTGELFF. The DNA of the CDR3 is TGCAGCGTTGGCGGCGGAGCCCTCAACACCGGGGAGCTGTTTTTT.

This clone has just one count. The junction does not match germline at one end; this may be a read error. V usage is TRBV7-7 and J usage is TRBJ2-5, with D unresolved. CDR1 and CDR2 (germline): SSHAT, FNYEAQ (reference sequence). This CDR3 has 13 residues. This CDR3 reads CASSRSFGETQYF. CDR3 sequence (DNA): TGTGCTAGCAGCCGGAGTTTCGGGGAGACCCAGTACTTC.

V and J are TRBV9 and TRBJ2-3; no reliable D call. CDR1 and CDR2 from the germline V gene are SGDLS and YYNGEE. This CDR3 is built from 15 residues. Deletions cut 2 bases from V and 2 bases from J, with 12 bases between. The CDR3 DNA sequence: TGTGCCAGCAGCGTCGTTGGCGGAACCACAGATACGCAGTATTTT. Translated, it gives CASSVVGGTTDTQYF.

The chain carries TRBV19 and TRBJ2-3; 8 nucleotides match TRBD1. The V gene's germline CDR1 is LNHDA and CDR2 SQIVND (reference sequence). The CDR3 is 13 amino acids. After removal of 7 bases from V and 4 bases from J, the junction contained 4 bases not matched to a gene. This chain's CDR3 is CASTSGGPDTQYF. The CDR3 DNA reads TGTGCCAGTACCTCAGGGGGCCCAGATACGCAGTATTTT.

In nucleotides, the CDR3 is TGTGCCAGCAGTGAACAGGGCCCCTTAACCAATGAGCAGTTCTTC. Translating gives CASSEQGPLTNEQFF. The genes are TRBV2 and TRBJ2-1; tentatively, D is TRBD1 (5 bases). The CDR3 has 15 residues. Per the germline V gene, CDR1 is SNHLY and CDR2 is FYNNEI. Trimming cost V 2 bases and J 6 bases, with 14 bases left between them.

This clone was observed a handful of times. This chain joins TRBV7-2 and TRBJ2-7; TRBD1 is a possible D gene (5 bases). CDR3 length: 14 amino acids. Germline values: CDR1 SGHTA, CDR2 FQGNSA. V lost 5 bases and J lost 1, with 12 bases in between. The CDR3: CASSLGQHSYEQYF. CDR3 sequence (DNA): TGTGCCAGCAGCCTAGGACAACATTCCTACGAGCAGTACTTC.

The CDR3 here is CASSAGTGEGYTF. Written as DNA, the CDR3 is TGTGCCAGCAGCGCCGGGACAGGGGAAGGCTACACCTTC. The rearrangement links TRBV7-8 to TRBJ1-2; 10 bases fit TRBD1. CDR3 length equals 13 residues. Germline V gives CDR1 SGHVS, CDR2 FQNEAQ. V was pared by 5 bases and J by 8 bases, with 5 bases of the junction left unmatched.

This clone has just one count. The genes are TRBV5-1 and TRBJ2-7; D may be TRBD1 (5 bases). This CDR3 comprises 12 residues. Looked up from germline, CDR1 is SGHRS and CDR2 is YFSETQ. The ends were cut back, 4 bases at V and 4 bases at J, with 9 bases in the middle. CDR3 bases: TGCGCCAGCAGCCAGACAGAATACGAGCAGTACTTC. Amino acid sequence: CASSQTEYEQYF.